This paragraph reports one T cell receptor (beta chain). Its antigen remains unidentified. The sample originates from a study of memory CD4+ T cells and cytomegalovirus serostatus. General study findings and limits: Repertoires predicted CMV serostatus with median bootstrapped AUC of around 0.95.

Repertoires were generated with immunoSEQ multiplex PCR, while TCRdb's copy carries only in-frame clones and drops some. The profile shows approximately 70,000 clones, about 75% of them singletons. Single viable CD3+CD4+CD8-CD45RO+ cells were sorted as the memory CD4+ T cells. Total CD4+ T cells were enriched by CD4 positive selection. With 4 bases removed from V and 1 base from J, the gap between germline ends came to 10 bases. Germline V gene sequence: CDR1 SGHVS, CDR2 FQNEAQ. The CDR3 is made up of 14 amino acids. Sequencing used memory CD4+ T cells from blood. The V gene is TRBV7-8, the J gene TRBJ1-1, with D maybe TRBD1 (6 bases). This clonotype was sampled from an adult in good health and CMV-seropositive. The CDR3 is CASSSGEGNTEAFF. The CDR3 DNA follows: TGTGCCAGCAGCTCAGGGGAGGGGAACACTGAAGCTTTCTTT.